This T cell receptor (beta chain) was documented in a study of cytomegalovirus exposure and HLA in healthy donors. General study results and limits: About 87% or about 30% of the time was how often most TCR beta V segments were productive, according to an earlier analysis. The authors enumerated over 150 TCR beta chains as linked to cytomegalovirus.

A multiplex PCR was run with 60 Vbeta primers and 13 Jbeta primers. Only in-frame clones appear in the TCRdb table, and some are missing; sequencing was by immunoSEQ multiplex PCR. The sample carries 95,000 to 100,000 clones, roughly 79% recorded once. All the people who gave samples were healthy bone marrow donors. This CDR3 has 17 amino acids. With 4 bases removed from V and 5 bases from J, the gap between germline ends came to 23 bases. For this clone: Its antigen is unidentified.

This sequence originates from a man aged 40-55 years in good health and CMV-seronegative. The chain carries TRBV23-1 and TRBJ2-5; D possibly corresponds to TRBD1 (6 bases). TRBV23-1 is recorded as an ORF, its role being uncertain. Material for sequencing was PBMCs. CDR3 coding DNA: TGCGCCAGCAGTCGTAAACGGTCCGGGACATTTAAGGAGACCCAGTACTTC. Translating it yields CASSRKRSGTFKETQYF.